This TCR beta chain was identified during a study of T cell responses to AZD1222 COVID-19 vaccine. Whole-study results and caveats: CD4 TCRs linked to vaccination spanned spike, dominating at 160-218 and 743-854. Rises in breadth and depth of Spike-specific TCRs came after two AZD1222 doses. There were repertoire samples only from the period after the peak T cell response.

Generated by immunoSEQ multiplex PCR, the TCRdb table keeps only in-frame clones and is missing some. The sample has about 120,000 clones, around 85% seen once; the top ten hold 1.5% to 2%. For this clone: What it binds is not known.

Sequencing was performed on peripheral blood, taken on day 0 of AZD1222 vaccination. The TCR sequence derives from an adult in good health.

CDR3 residues: CASSQELRGQSNGYTF. The CDR3 DNA sequence: TGCGCCAGCAGCCAAGAACTAAGGGGACAGTCCAATGGCTACACCTTC. The V call is TRBV4-1, the J call TRBJ1-2; TRBD1 matches 7 bases. The V segment lost 0 bases and the J segment 6 bases; nucleotides outside the gene matches: 10. Germline CDR1 is MGHRA and CDR2 is YSYEKL. The CDR3 contains 16 residues.